The 17 T cell receptor beta chains below were found in one sample sequenced in a study of blood T cells in healthy people across ages (dated by TCRdb to the mid-2010s). Library construction relied on 5' RACE. Sequencing instrument: Illumina HiSeq 2500. A second PCR of about 7 to 12 cycles was performed with a sample-barcoded 5' primer and a J-beta primer mix. TCRdb took the public reads, trimmed them with fastp at Q25, ran MiXCR for clone calling and kept in-frame beta chains. CDR3 protein duplicates are merged, each entry listing the most common genes and DNA. Here the sample has 650,000 to 950,000 distinct CDR3 sequences; around 43% occur a single time. The ten largest clones take up about a fifth of the sample. Material for sequencing was blood. These receptors all come from a man in his 60s in good health.

In regard to this clonotype: Here the CDR3 omits its conserved ending phenylalanine or tryptophan, so a read error is the likely source. The CDR3 reads CASSVGPYNEQFL. The CDR3 DNA reads as TGTGCCAGCAGCGTAGGCCCCTACAATGAGCAGTTCTTA. The chain recombines TRBV7-2 with TRBJ2-1, with D unresolved. The CDR3 extends over 13 amino acids. V lost 5 bases and J lost 2, with 7 bases in between. Germline V gene data show CDR1 as SGHTA and CDR2 as FQGNSA.

The rearrangement links TRBV9 to TRBJ2-7; the D gene is possibly TRBD2 (6 bases). Trimming shortened V by 3 bases and J by 0 bases, and 13 bases separated the two germline ends. Germline V gives CDR1 SGDLS, CDR2 YYNGEE. The CDR3 is 15 residues long. CDR3 sequence (DNA): TGTGCCAGCAGCGCCTCGTGGCGGGACTCCTACGAGCAGTACTTC. Translated, it gives CASSASWRDSYEQYF.

The chain carries TRBV12-3 or TRBV12-4 and TRBJ1-5, with D possibly matching TRBD1 (5 bases). Trimming stripped 4 bases from V and 1 base from J, with 11 bases between. The CDR3 has 15 residues. CDR3 nucleotides: TGTGCCAGCAGTTACACCTCAGGGAGCAATCAGCCCCAGCATTTT. This gives the protein CASSYTSGSNQPQHF.

The chain employs TRBV7-9 and TRBJ2-3; 11 nucleotides match TRBD2. Looked up from germline, CDR1 is SEHNR and CDR2 is FQNEAQ (reference sequence). CDR3 length: 17 amino acids. V lost 3 bases to trimming and J lost 0 bases; unmatched junction nucleotides: 5. The CDR3: CASSLLAGGHSTDTQYF. CDR3 in DNA: TGTGCCAGCAGCTTGCTAGCGGGGGGCCATAGCACAGATACGCAGTATTTT. The full variable domain, its missing parts supplied by reference TRBV7-9 and TRBJ2-3, is DTGVSQNPRHKITKRGQNVTFRCDPISEHNRLYWYRQTLGQGPEFLTYFQNEAQLEKSRLLSDRFSAERPKGSFSTLEIQRTEQGDSAMYLCASSLLAGGHSTDTQYFGPGTRLTVL.

Only one count was recorded for this clonotype. This chain links TRBV4-1 with TRBJ2-3; TRBD1 matches 9 bases. The V gene's germline CDR1 is MGHRA and CDR2 YSYEKL. J lost 2 bases, V lost 0 bases, and 6 bases had no gene match. This CDR3 comprises 17 residues. The CDR3 region is CASSQDGQGMVTDTQYF. The CDR3, as DNA: TGCGCCAGCAGCCAAGATGGACAGGGGATGGTCACAGATACGCAGTATTTT.

This clonotype has more than one count but fewer than ten. The V gene is TRBV25-1, the J gene TRBJ1-2; no clear D gene. The germline V gene has CDR1 MGHDK and CDR2 SYGVNS. The V end lost 4 bases, the J end lost 0 bases, and 12 bases lay between the germline ends. This CDR3 spans 15 amino acids. The CDR3 DNA follows: TGTGCCAGCAGTGGCCGGACTGTAGCTAACTATGGCTACACCTTC. It specifies CASSGRTVANYGYTF.

A few counts support this clonotype. This chain connects TRBV7-2 to TRBJ1-4; D remains ambiguous. Germline CDR1 reads SGHTA; CDR2 reads FQGNSA. The length of the CDR3 is 15 residues. V lost 2 bases to trimming and J lost 8 bases, with 15 bases between them. CDR3 DNA sequence: TGTGCCAGCAGCTTATTTGTCGGCGACTTGGAAAAACTGTTTTTT. This translates into CASSLFVGDLEKLFF.

This clonotype was seen a few times. J is TRBJ2-3 and V is TRBV7-8; 10 nucleotides align to TRBD2. This CDR3 spans 18 amino acids. With 1 base clipped from V and 0 bases from J, the junction kept 7 bases outside the gene matches. Germline CDR1 reads SGHVS; CDR2 reads FQNEAQ. This chain's CDR3 is CASSLEAGGAASTDTQYF. The CDR3 region has the DNA TGTGCCAGCAGCTTAGAAGCGGGGGGGGCCGCTAGCACAGATACGCAGTATTTT.

This clonotype showed up just a few times. V usage is TRBV7-2 and J usage is TRBJ2-3; possible D gene TRBD1, 6 bases. Trimming removed 2 bases at V and 0 bases at J, with 12 bases between. Germline-derived CDR1 and CDR2 are SGHTA and FQGNSA. The CDR3 consists of 16 residues. The DNA for the CDR3 is TGTGCCAGCAGCTTATTGGGACACCCAAGCACAGATACGCAGTATTTT. Its translation: CASSLLGHPSTDTQYF.

The rearrangement uses TRBV11-2 and TRBJ2-7, with D perhaps being TRBD1 or TRBD2 (5 bases each). The CDR3 is made up of 15 amino acids. V shed 1 base and J shed 3 bases, with 13 bases lying between them. Germline V gene data show CDR1 as SGHAT and CDR2 as FQNNGV. CDR3 in DNA: TGTGCCAGCAGCTTAGGCCCCGGGACCTTCTACGAGCAGTACTTC. Residues: CASSLGPGTFYEQYF.

The chain has TRBV5-5 and TRBJ2-3; D unresolved. In germline, CDR1 is SGHKS, CDR2 YYEKEE (reference sequence). The CDR3 sequence is 14 residues long. V was clipped by 3 bases and J by 6 bases, with 14 bases between them. The CDR3 sequence is CASSSGVTSDTQYF. For the CDR3, the DNA is TGTGCCAGCAGCTCCGGAGTTACCTCGGATACGCAGTATTTT.

This clonotype was seen more than once but under ten times. The chain joins TRBV27 to TRBJ2-1, with 12 bases identical to TRBD2. Germline V gene lookup returns CDR1 MNHEY and CDR2 SMNVEV (reference sequence). This CDR3 is 14 amino acids long. Trimming at V came to 1 base and at J to 14 bases, leaving 6 bases not matched to a gene. The CDR3 loop reads CASSLYPSGGEEFF. In nucleotides, the CDR3 is TGTGCCAGCAGTTTATACCCTAGCGGGGGGGAGGAGTTCTTC.

The genes are TRBV5-1 and TRBJ1-2; 9 bases map to TRBD1. V shed 7 bases and J 6 bases; nucleotides not matched to a gene: 10. The CDR3 runs to 14 residues. From germline, CDR1 is SGHRS and CDR2 YFSETQ. This CDR3 is CASGRDRGIDGYTF. As DNA, the CDR3 is TGCGCCAGCGGCCGAGACAGGGGGATTGATGGCTACACCTTC.

In this sample, this clonotype turned up once. The chain is built from TRBV3-1 and TRBJ2-6; D might be TRBD1 (6 bases). Germline V gene lookup returns CDR1 LGHDT and CDR2 YNNKEL (reference sequence). Trimming shortened V by 0 bases and J by 0 bases, and 12 bases separated the two germline ends. The CDR3 is made up of 18 amino acids. The DNA for the CDR3 is TGTGCCAGCAGCCAAGACAGGGGCAGCTTCTCTGGGGCCAACGTCCTGACTTTC. It yields the protein CASSQDRGSFSGANVLTF.

For the CDR3, the DNA is TGCGCCAGCAGCCAAATGGGTTGGAACACTGAAGCTTTCTTT. Translation gives CASSQMGWNTEAFF. The V and J genes are TRBV4-1 and TRBJ1-1, with no clear D. With 2 bases removed from V and 1 base from J, the gap between germline ends came to 8 bases. CDR3 length equals 14 residues. The germline V gene encodes CDR1 MGHRA and CDR2 YSYEKL.

In this sample, this clonotype turned up a few times. The chain recombines TRBV4-3 with TRBJ1-2; tentative D call: TRBD1 (5 bases). This CDR3 has 15 residues. The germline gives CDR1 LGHNA, CDR2 YSLEER. Trimming took 0 bases from V and 7 from J, leaving 15 bases between them. The CDR3: CASSQDSGGDRGYTF. The DNA for the CDR3 is TGCGCCAGCAGCCAAGATAGCGGGGGAGATCGTGGCTACACCTTC.

This sequence joins TRBV9 and TRBJ2-2; perhaps TRBD1 as D (5 bases). CDR1 is SGDLS, CDR2 YYNGEE, per germline. V lost 0 bases, J lost 3 bases, and 21 bases lay in between. The CDR3 length is 19 residues. Here the CDR3 reads CASSVDVGRAAIHTGELFF. In nucleotides, the CDR3 is TGTGCCAGCAGCGTAGACGTAGGCAGGGCGGCGATTCACACCGGGGAGCTGTTTTTT.